The 5 T cell receptor beta chains in this list originate from one sample, sequenced in a study of blood T cell repertoires in COVID-19. The assay was immunoSEQ multiplex PCR, and TCRdb's table has in-frame clones only and misses some. Here the sample spans roughly 420,000 clones, roughly 90% being singletons. The specimen sequenced was PBMCs or T cells enriched from blood (not recorded which). These receptors all stem from a woman in her 30s with acute COVID-19.

CDR3 in amino acids: CASSRDGGYEQYF. The DNA of the CDR3 is TGTGCCAGCAGCCGGGACGGGGGTTACGAGCAGTACTTC. This chain uses TRBV5-6 with TRBJ2-7, with a possible D match to TRBD2 (6 bases). CDR3 length: 13 amino acids. CDR1 SGHDT and CDR2 YYEEEE come from the germline V gene. The V end lost 4 bases, the J end lost 4 bases, and 12 bases lay between the germline ends.

This clone was observed once. The chain joins TRBV19 to TRBJ2-7, with 8 bases fitting TRBD1. The CDR3 is made up of 15 amino acids. Germline V gene sequence: CDR1 LNHDA, CDR2 SQIVND (reference sequence). The ends lost 3 bases at V and 7 bases at J; junction bases unmatched: 11. This CDR3 reads CASSIMGTGGGEQYF. The CDR3 DNA follows: TGTGCCAGTAGTATTATGGGGACAGGTGGAGGGGAGCAGTACTTC.

This clone was seen a single time. CDR3 sequence reads: CSAARDRGYEQYF. CDR3 bases: TGCAGCGCTGCCCGGGACAGGGGCTACGAGCAGTACTTC. The chain recombines TRBV29-1 with TRBJ2-7, with TRBD1 matching 10 bases. V was clipped by 7 bases and J by 3 bases; unmatched bases: 6. CDR3 length: 13 amino acids. Germline V gene sequence: CDR1 SQVTM, CDR2 ANQGSEA.

The gene calls are TRBV15 and TRBJ2-1; no definite D call. The germline V and J ends were trimmed by 5 bases and 6 bases, with 17 bases remaining between them. Germline CDR1 LNHNV, CDR2 YYDKDF (reference sequence). The CDR3 loop spans 15 amino acids. The CDR3 spells CATSHGTSGSNEQFF. The DNA of the CDR3 is TGTGCCACCAGCCACGGAACATCAGGATCCAATGAGCAGTTCTTC.

The rearrangement joins TRBV9 to TRBJ1-5; D uncertain. Trimming removed 4 bases from V and 2 bases from J, with 10 bases in between. The germline V gene has CDR1 SGDLS and CDR2 YYNGEE. The CDR3 has 14 amino acids. This CDR3 is CASSTDAGNQPQHF. In DNA form, the CDR3 reads TGTGCCAGCAGCACCGACGCGGGCAATCAGCCCCAGCATTTT.